This TCR beta chain was retrieved from a study of cytomegalovirus exposure and HLA in healthy donors. The CDR3 has 14 amino acids. Trimming pared 3 bases from V and 6 bases from J, leaving 9 bases between. Per germline, CDR1 MGHRA and CDR2 YSYEKL. Measured with immunoSEQ multiplex PCR; TCRdb has only the in-frame clones, and not every one. Seen here are 80,000 to 100,000 clones, more than 75% observed once, and the top ten hold 5.5% to 7.5%. This clone showed up just a few times. What was sequenced was PBMCs. The V gene is TRBV4-1, the J gene TRBJ1-6; unclear D gene. This sequence originates from a man younger than 35 in good health and CMV-seropositive. The CDR3 region is CASSHARLNSPLHF. The CDR3 DNA is TGCGCCAGCAGCCACGCCAGACTTAATTCACCCCTCCACTTT.